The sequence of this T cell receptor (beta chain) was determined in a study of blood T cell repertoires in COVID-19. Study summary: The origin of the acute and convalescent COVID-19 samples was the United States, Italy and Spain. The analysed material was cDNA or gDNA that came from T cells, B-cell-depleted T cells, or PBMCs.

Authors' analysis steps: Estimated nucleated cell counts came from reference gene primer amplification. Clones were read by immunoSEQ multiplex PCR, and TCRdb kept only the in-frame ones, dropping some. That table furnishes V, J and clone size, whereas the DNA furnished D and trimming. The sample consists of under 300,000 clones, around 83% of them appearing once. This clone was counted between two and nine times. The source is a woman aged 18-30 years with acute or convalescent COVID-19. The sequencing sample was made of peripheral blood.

The CDR3 DNA reads as TGTGCCAGCAGCCCACGAGGTGATCAGAATCAGCCCCAGCATTTT. Its protein is CASSPRGDQNQPQHF. This sequence joins TRBV9 and TRBJ1-5; D is undetermined. V was pared by 4 bases and J by 4 bases, with 15 bases between. The CDR3 runs to 15 residues. The germline gives CDR1 SGDLS, CDR2 YYNGEE.